These T cell receptor beta chains were read from a single sample in a study of T cell clones after liver transplantation. Sequencing was performed with immunoSEQ multiplex PCR; in TCRdb, only in-frame clones are kept and a portion is missing. The data contain fewer than 85,000 clones, over 65% of them singletons. The sample was CD4+ T cells from blood, taken at the 22-month timepoint. Every receptor here comes from a human patient who received a liver transplant. Some T cells may be transferred from the graft donor. Both conserved end residues are part of each CDR3. The D gene is left open where the match is weak. Not all rows give a size; the values are once, few, many and, for expanded clones, a class.

J gene | clone size | V gene | D gene | CDR3 DNA | CDR3 protein
TRBJ2-7 | . | TRBV4-3 | . | TGCGCCAGCAGCCAAGACTCCCTTAACCCGGTCGAGCAGTACTTC | CASSQDSLNPVEQYF
TRBJ1-2 | . | TRBV28 | . | TGTGCCAGCAGATCGACAGCTAACTATGGCTACACCTTC | CASRSTANYGYTF
TRBJ1-5 | . | TRBV6-6 | . | TGTGCCAGCAGCCCGGAACCTGGGGGCAATCAGCCCCAGCATTTT | CASSPEPGGNQPQHF
TRBJ1-1 | . | TRBV2 | TRBD1 | TGTGCCAGCACCTATACAGGGGCAGTGAGTACTGAAGCTTTCTTT | CASTYTGAVSTEAFF
TRBJ1-2 | . | TRBV7-2 | TRBD1 | TGTGCCAGCAGCGCGCGGGACAGGGGCAATGGCTACACCTTC | CASSARDRGNGYTF
TRBJ2-5 | . | TRBV11-1 | . | TGTGCCAGCAGCTCCCGCTTAGAGCGGCAAGAGACCCAGTACTTC | CASSSRLERQETQYF
TRBJ1-3 | . | TRBV5-6 | . | TGTGCCAGCAGCTTGGGGGTCCTCTCTGGAAACACCATATATTTT | CASSLGVLSGNTIYF
TRBJ2-5 | . | TRBV15 | . | TGTGCCACCAGCAGAGGGGGGCGGGAGACCCAGTACTTC | CATSRGGRETQYF
TRBJ2-3 | . | TRBV7-3 | TRBD2 | TGTGCCAGCAGCTTGGGACTAGCGGCAGGGGCGCAGTATTTT | CASSLGLAAGAQYF
TRBJ2-1 | . | TRBV6-4 | TRBD2 | TGTGCCAGCAGTGACTCGCGTTATCGGGGGGAAAACAATGAGCAGTTCTTC | CASSDSRYRGENNEQFF
TRBJ2-2 | . | TRBV15 | . | TGTGCCACCAGCAGAGGACATATGAACACCGGGGAGCTGTTTTTT | CATSRGHMNTGELFF
TRBJ1-6 | once | TRBV7-6 | TRBD1 | TGTGCCAGCAGCCCTAGGCCGGGACAGTATAATTCACCCCTCCACTTT | CASSPRPGQYNSPLHF
TRBJ2-3 | . | TRBV19 | TRBD1 | TGTGCCAGCAGGGACAGGGGGGCAGATACGCAGTATTTT | CASRDRGADTQYF
TRBJ2-3 | . | TRBV5-1 | TRBD2 | TGCGCCAGTTGCTCGGGACTAGCGGTCCTGAGCACAGATACGCAGTATTTT | CASCSGLAVLSTDTQYF
TRBJ2-1 | . | TRBV15 | TRBD2 | TGTGCCACCAGCGGGGGAGAAGGGACTAGCGGTTATGGTGAGCAGTTCTTC | CATSGGEGTSGYGEQFF
TRBJ1-6 | . | TRBV4-2 | . | TGTGCCAGCAGCCAAGATACGGGTTTAGAGTCACCCCTCCACTTT | CASSQDTGLESPLHF
TRBJ2-1 | . | TRBV29-1 | TRBD2 | TGCAGCGTTGTAGGGACTAGCGGGCTTGCGGCCTCCTACAATGAGCAGTTCTTC | CSVVGTSGLAASYNEQFF